The rows below give T cell receptor beta chains drawn from one sample of a study of OX40 agonist ivuxolimab in advanced cancers. Some clones are missing from TCRdb's copy, which holds only in-frame ones; the method was immunoSEQ multiplex PCR. The data show approximately 77,000 clones, around 90% seen once. Source: CD4+ or CD8+ T cells sorted from blood, taken in a trial of the OX40 agonist ivuxolimab. The receptors were gathered from an adult with an advanced solid tumor such as melanoma, head and neck, liver or kidney cancer. Each CDR3 is given with its conserved first and last residue. Each record gives: D gene, clone size, V gene, J gene, CDR3 protein, CDR3 DNA. A D gene is named only where the DNA matches it firmly. A clone size is listed for some rows: how often the clone was seen (once, few, many), or a class if it is expanded.

d_call: NA; clone_size: NA; v_call: TRBV11-2; j_call: TRBJ2-2; cdr3_aa: CASSHWGGDTGELFF; cdr3_nt: TGTGCCAGCAGCCATTGGGGGGGCGACACCGGGGAGCTGTTTTTT
d_call: NA; clone_size: NA; v_call: TRBV5-4; j_call: TRBJ2-5; cdr3_aa: CASSSGSLETQYF; cdr3_nt: TGTGCCAGCAGTTCCGGGAGCTTGGAGACCCAGTACTTC
d_call: TRBD2; clone_size: NA; v_call: TRBV28; j_call: TRBJ2-5; cdr3_aa: CASSSAREGEGETQYF; cdr3_nt: TGTGCCAGCAGTTCCGCTCGGGAGGGAGAGGGAGAGACCCAGTACTTC
d_call: NA; clone_size: NA; v_call: TRBV27; j_call: TRBJ2-1; cdr3_aa: CASSSPLAYEQFF; cdr3_nt: TGTGCCAGCAGTTCCCCTCTAGCGTATGAGCAGTTCTTC
d_call: TRBD2; clone_size: NA; v_call: TRBV28; j_call: TRBJ2-7; cdr3_aa: CASSPRLAGVTNYEQYF; cdr3_nt: TGTGCCAGCAGTCCACGACTAGCGGGAGTCACAAACTACGAGCAGTACTTC
d_call: TRBD2; clone_size: NA; v_call: TRBV7-3; j_call: TRBJ2-3; cdr3_aa: CASSPGTSGGTDTQYF; cdr3_nt: TGTGCCAGCAGCCCCGGGACTAGCGGGGGCACAGATACGCAGTATTTT
d_call: TRBD1; clone_size: NA; v_call: TRBV28; j_call: TRBJ1-1; cdr3_aa: CASSGDRGMVLNTEAFF; cdr3_nt: TGTGCCAGCAGTGGGGACAGGGGCATGGTACTGAACACTGAAGCTTTCTTT
d_call: NA; clone_size: few; v_call: TRBV4-2; j_call: TRBJ1-1; cdr3_aa: CASSQTGSEAFF; cdr3_nt: TGTGCCAGCAGCCAGACAGGATCTGAAGCTTTCTTT
d_call: NA; clone_size: NA; v_call: TRBV7-3; j_call: TRBJ2-1; cdr3_aa: CASSLIGGSSYNEQFF; cdr3_nt: TGTGCCAGCAGCTTAATTGGCGGTAGCTCCTACAATGAGCAGTTCTTC
d_call: TRBD2; clone_size: NA; v_call: TRBV28; j_call: TRBJ2-7; cdr3_aa: CAVSSGRGTYEQYF; cdr3_nt: TGTGCCGTTTCGAGCGGGAGGGGGACCTACGAGCAGTACTTC
d_call: TRBD2; clone_size: once; v_call: TRBV11-2; j_call: TRBJ2-7; cdr3_aa: CASSGGTSGRSFYEQYF; cdr3_nt: TGTGCCAGCAGCGGTGGGACTAGCGGGAGGTCCTTCTACGAGCAGTACTTC
d_call: NA; clone_size: NA; v_call: TRBV7-3; j_call: TRBJ2-5; cdr3_aa: CASSLGVKETQYF; cdr3_nt: TGTGCCAGCAGCTTAGGGGTAAAAGAGACCCAGTACTTC
d_call: NA; clone_size: once; v_call: TRBV28; j_call: TRBJ2-1; cdr3_aa: CASRRADPYNEQFF; cdr3_nt: TGTGCCAGCAGACGCGCGGACCCCTACAATGAGCAGTTCTTC
d_call: NA; clone_size: NA; v_call: TRBV10-3; j_call: TRBJ1-5; cdr3_aa: CAISDDRASNQPQHF; cdr3_nt: TGTGCCATCAGTGACGACAGAGCTAGCAATCAGCCCCAGCATTTT
d_call: NA; clone_size: NA; v_call: TRBV6-1; j_call: TRBJ2-7; cdr3_aa: CASRTGTEYADEQYF; cdr3_nt: TGTGCCAGCAGGACGGGGACGGAGTACGCGGACGAGCAGTACTTC
d_call: TRBD1; clone_size: NA; v_call: TRBV5-1; j_call: TRBJ1-1; cdr3_aa: CASSPDRVNTEAFF; cdr3_nt: TGCGCCAGCAGCCCGGACAGGGTGAACACTGAAGCTTTCTTT
d_call: NA; clone_size: NA; v_call: TRBV28; j_call: TRBJ1-1; cdr3_aa: CASSLDRNTEAFF; cdr3_nt: TGTGCCAGCAGTCTAGACAGGAACACTGAAGCTTTCTTT
d_call: TRBD2; clone_size: NA; v_call: TRBV7-2; j_call: TRBJ2-7; cdr3_aa: CASSRLAGAYEQYF; cdr3_nt: TGTGCCAGCAGCCGACTAGCGGGAGCCTACGAGCAGTACTTC
d_call: TRBD2; clone_size: NA; v_call: TRBV18; j_call: TRBJ2-3; cdr3_aa: CASSRSGNTDTQYF; cdr3_nt: TGTGCCAGCTCACGCAGCGGGAATACAGATACGCAGTATTTT
d_call: TRBD2; clone_size: NA; v_call: TRBV25-1; j_call: TRBJ2-3; cdr3_aa: CASSLGLAEDTQYF; cdr3_nt: TGTGCCAGCAGTCTGGGACTAGCGGAAGATACGCAGTATTTT
d_call: NA; clone_size: NA; v_call: TRBV28; j_call: TRBJ2-1; cdr3_aa: CATKVGIDEQFF; cdr3_nt: TGTGCCACCAAAGTGGGAATCGATGAGCAGTTCTTC
d_call: NA; clone_size: NA; v_call: TRBV28; j_call: TRBJ2-6; cdr3_aa: CASSFSGANVLTF; cdr3_nt: TGTGCCAGCAGCTTCTCTGGGGCCAACGTCCTGACTTTC
d_call: NA; clone_size: NA; v_call: TRBV5-6; j_call: TRBJ2-7; cdr3_aa: CASSLEGSSYEQYF; cdr3_nt: TGTGCCAGCAGCTTGGAAGGGTCCTCCTACGAGCAGTACTTC
d_call: NA; clone_size: NA; v_call: TRBV9; j_call: TRBJ1-1; cdr3_aa: CASSVGSGTEAFF; cdr3_nt: TGTGCCAGCAGCGTAGGGTCTGGCACTGAAGCTTTCTTT
d_call: NA; clone_size: medium-sized; v_call: TRBV28; j_call: TRBJ1-5; cdr3_aa: CAIQFRGNQPQHF; cdr3_nt: TGTGCCATACAGTTCCGTGGCAATCAGCCCCAGCATTTT
d_call: NA; clone_size: NA; v_call: TRBV9; j_call: TRBJ2-7; cdr3_aa: CASSPGLTGEGVYEQYF; cdr3_nt: TGTGCCAGCTCACCAGGACTGACAGGGGAGGGGGTCTACGAGCAGTACTTC
d_call: NA; clone_size: NA; v_call: TRBV5-6; j_call: TRBJ2-1; cdr3_aa: CASSWGLYLDNEQFF; cdr3_nt: TGTGCCAGCAGCTGGGGGTTATACTTAGACAATGAGCAGTTCTTC
d_call: NA; clone_size: NA; v_call: TRBV5-4; j_call: TRBJ2-5; cdr3_aa: CASSFQETQYF; cdr3_nt: TGTGCCAGCAGCTTCCAAGAGACCCAGTACTTC
d_call: TRBD1; clone_size: NA; v_call: TRBV2; j_call: TRBJ1-5; cdr3_aa: CASGQGQGINQPQHF; cdr3_nt: TGTGCCAGCGGACAAGGACAGGGGATAAATCAGCCCCAGCATTTT
d_call: NA; clone_size: NA; v_call: TRBV11-2; j_call: TRBJ1-2; cdr3_aa: CASSSAGGYTF; cdr3_nt: TGTGCCAGCAGCTCGGCAGGGGGCTACACCTTC
d_call: TRBD1; clone_size: NA; v_call: TRBV2; j_call: TRBJ2-1; cdr3_aa: CAITSLEVGTDDNEQFF; cdr3_nt: TGTGCCATAACGTCATTAGAAGTCGGGACAGACGACAATGAGCAGTTCTTC
d_call: NA; clone_size: NA; v_call: TRBV15; j_call: TRBJ2-1; cdr3_aa: CATSINAINGGEQFF; cdr3_nt: TGTGCCACCAGCATTAATGCCATCAACGGCGGTGAGCAGTTCTTC
d_call: NA; clone_size: once; v_call: TRBV29-1; j_call: TRBJ2-1; cdr3_aa: CSVEDPQEVYNEQFF; cdr3_nt: TGCAGCGTTGAAGATCCCCAGGAGGTGTACAATGAGCAGTTCTTC
d_call: TRBD1; clone_size: once; v_call: TRBV7-8; j_call: TRBJ1-2; cdr3_aa: CASSANLGTGWYGYTF; cdr3_nt: TGTGCCAGCAGCGCCAACCTCGGGACAGGGTGGTATGGCTACACCTTC
d_call: NA; clone_size: NA; v_call: TRBV6-1; j_call: TRBJ1-1; cdr3_aa: CASSRGEAFF; cdr3_nt: TGTGCCAGCTCCAGGGGAGAGGCTTTCTTT